This T cell receptor beta chain came from a study of blood T cell repertoires in COVID-19. TCRdb keeps only in-frame clones here, not all; method: immunoSEQ multiplex PCR. The data hold 200,000 to 250,000 clones, with around 90% observed a single time. J was trimmed by 5 bases and V by 3 bases; bases with no gene match: 3. Germline V CDR1 and CDR2: LGHNA, YSLEER. The CDR3 runs to 13 residues. The chain employs TRBV4-3 and TRBJ2-5; 7 bases match TRBD1. What was sequenced was PBMCs or T cells enriched from blood (not recorded which). The origin of this receptor is a young man who had recovered from COVID-19. CDR3 amino acids: CASSQARGETQYF. Written as DNA, the CDR3 is TGCGCCAGCAGCCAGGCCAGGGGGGAGACCCAGTACTTC.